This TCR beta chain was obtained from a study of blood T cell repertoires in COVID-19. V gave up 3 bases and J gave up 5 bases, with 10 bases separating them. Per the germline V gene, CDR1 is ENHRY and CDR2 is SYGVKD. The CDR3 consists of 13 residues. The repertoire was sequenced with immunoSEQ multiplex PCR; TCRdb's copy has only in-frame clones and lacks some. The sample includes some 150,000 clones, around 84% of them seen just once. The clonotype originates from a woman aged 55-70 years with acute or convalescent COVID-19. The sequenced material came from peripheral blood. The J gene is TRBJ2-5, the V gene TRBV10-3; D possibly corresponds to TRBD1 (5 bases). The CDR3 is CAISEGAGETQYF. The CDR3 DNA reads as TGTGCCATCAGTGAAGGGGCCGGGGAGACCCAGTACTTC.